This T cell receptor beta chain derives from a study of radiation and T cells in renal cell carcinoma. Time point given: blood 2 weeks post-SBRT. Treatment defined: 15 Gy SBRT to primary tumor, nephrectomy 4 weeks later. Clones were sequenced by immunoSEQ multiplex PCR, and TCRdb holds only the in-frame ones, with some missing. The profile shows 120,000 or so clones, more than 80% of them singletons. Germline V gene sequence: CDR1 SNHLY, CDR2 FYNNEI. The CDR3 totals 13 residues. The V end was cut by 6 bases, the J end by 1 base, with 9 bases between. This chain uses TRBV2 with TRBJ1-1, with TRBD1 as a possible D gene (6 bases). Sequencing used blood, obtained from a patient whose treatment included radiotherapy and nephrectomy. This clonotype was obtained from a woman aged 60-70 years with renal cell carcinoma. In nucleotides, the CDR3 is TGTGCCAGCAGCTTAGGGGGGAACACTGAAGCTTTCTTT. It specifies CASSLGGNTEAFF. Variable domain in full (rest from reference TRBV2 and TRBJ1-1): EPEVTQTPSHQVTQMGQEVILRCVPISNHLYFYWYRQILGQKVEFLVSFYNNEISEKSEIFDDQFSVERPDGSNFTLKIRSTKLEDSAMYFCASSLGGNTEAFFGQGTRLTVV.